The rows below give T cell receptor beta chains drawn from one sample of a study of T-cell reconstitution after alpha-beta-depleted transplantation in children. TCRdb independently ran MiXCR on the PCR reads; one entry per CDR3 protein. The table records a few hundred thousand distinct CDR3 sequences, around 46% of them present only once. This specimen consisted of PBMCs, obtained before TCRalphabeta/CD19-depleted stem cell transplant. Receptors were obtained from a girl aged 2 to 10 with aplastic anemia, due to receive a stem cell transplant. CDR3s include the opening cysteine and the closing phenylalanine or tryptophan. The order of the fields is V gene, clone size, D gene, J gene, CDR3 protein, CDR3 DNA. The D gene is left open where the match is weak. Only some rows state a clone size, as once, few, many or a class for expanded clones.

TRBV20-1	-	TRBD2	TRBJ2-7	CSARRRLAGAGEQYF	TGCAGTGCTAGACGTCGGCTAGCGGGGGCGGGAGAGCAGTACTTC
TRBV29-1	-	-	TRBJ1-1	CSAGIDEAFF	TGCAGCGCCGGGATAGATGAAGCTTTCTTT
TRBV6-1	-	-	TRBJ1-4	CASSEGRQLNEKLFF	TGTGCCAGCAGTGAAGGAAGGCAGCTTAATGAAAAACTGTTTTTT
TRBV6-5	-	-	TRBJ2-3	CASSYSYTDTQYF	TGTGCCAGCAGTTACAGTTACACAGATACGCAGTATTTT
TRBV9	-	-	TRBJ1-1	CASSVSQNTEAFF	TGTGCCAGCAGCGTTTCACAGAACACTGAAGCTTTCTTT
TRBV20-1	few	-	TRBJ2-5	CSAADSQETQYF	TGCAGTGCCGCTGACTCCCAAGAGACCCAGTACTTC
TRBV5-1	-	-	TRBJ2-3	CATRLREDLGTQYF	TGCGCCACACGACTGAGGGAGGATCTCGGTACGCAGTATTTT
TRBV28	-	TRBD1	TRBJ2-3	CATRPDRGHTDTQYF	TGTGCCACCAGGCCCGACAGGGGGCACACAGATACGCAGTATTTT
TRBV24-1	few	-	TRBJ1-5	CATSDWNSNQPQHF	TGTGCCACCAGTGATTGGAATAGCAATCAGCCCCAGCATTTT
TRBV19	-	-	TRBJ2-1	CASRGTRYNEQFF	TGTGCCAGTCGGGGGACACGCTACAATGAGCAGTTCTTC
TRBV10-2	-	-	TRBJ2-1	CASSPSGITGDEQFF	TGCGCCAGCAGCCCGTCCGGGATAACGGGGGATGAGCAGTTCTTC
TRBV5-1	once	-	TRBJ2-4	CASSLGSGKEVYF	TGCGCCAGCAGCTTGGGCTCCGGGAAAGAAGTATACTTC
TRBV30	-	-	TRBJ2-6	CAWSVGTASGANVLTF	TGTGCCTGGAGTGTCGGGACGGCCTCTGGGGCCAACGTCCTGACTTTC
TRBV7-9	-	TRBD1	TRBJ1-1	CASSPGQGSVDTEAFF	TGTGCCAGCAGCCCGGGACAGGGGTCTGTCGACACTGAAGCTTTCTTT
TRBV7-8	-	TRBD1	TRBJ1-5	CASSNRQGNNQPQHF	TGTGCCAGCAGCAACAGACAGGGGAACAATCAGCCCCAGCATTTT
TRBV29-1	many	-	TRBJ2-4	CSAQGRQNIQYF	TGCAGCGCCCAGGGGAGGCAAAACATTCAGTACTTC
TRBV7-9	few	-	TRBJ2-1	CASSLVERLSSYNEQFF	TGTGCCAGCAGCTTAGTAGAAAGGTTGAGCTCCTACAATGAGCAGTTCTTC
TRBV2	-	TRBD2	TRBJ2-3	CASSPTSGRGGSSTDTQYF	TGTGCCAGCAGCCCCACTAGCGGGAGGGGGGGGTCTAGCACAGATACGCAGTATTTT
TRBV7-2	-	-	TRBJ2-1	CASSLDFRTNEQFF	TGTGCCAGCAGCTTAGATTTCAGAACCAATGAGCAGTTCTTC
TRBV7-2	-	-	TRBJ2-1	CASSRWISNNEQFF	TGTGCCAGCAGCAGATGGATTAGCAACAATGAGCAGTTCTTC
TRBV12-3/TRBV12-4	many	-	TRBJ1-1	CATRQAIRLNTEAFF	TGTGCCACACGACAGGCTATAAGATTGAACACTGAAGCTTTCTTT
TRBV5-1	few	TRBD1	TRBJ2-5	CASRGQASQETQYF	TGCGCCAGCAGGGGACAGGCATCCCAAGAGACCCAGTACTTC
TRBV20-1	-	-	TRBJ2-7	CSATDLSYEQYF	TGCAGTGCTACCGACCTCTCCTACGAGCAGTACTTC
TRBV4-1	-	-	TRBJ2-3	CASSQEFGAADTQYF	TGCGCCAGCAGCCAAGAGTTCGGGGCGGCAGATACGCAGTATTTT
TRBV6-5	few	-	TRBJ2-7	CASSYGRLGEQYF	TGTGCCAGCAGTTACGGTCGACTAGGCGAGCAGTACTTC
TRBV6-1	many	-	TRBJ2-6	CASTLSGANVLTF	TGTGCCAGCACCCTCTCTGGGGCCAACGTCCTGACTTTC
TRBV20-1	-	TRBD2	TRBJ2-3	CSASPGLAGEPYYSSQYF	TGCAGTGCTAGCCCGGGACTAGCGGGAGAACCCTACTACAGTTCACAGTATTTT
TRBV12-3/TRBV12-4	-	-	TRBJ2-3	CASSRLAADTQYF	TGTGCCAGCAGCCGCCTGGCGGCAGATACGCAGTATTTT
TRBV4-1	-	TRBD1	TRBJ2-7	CASSQEGDREQYF	TGCGCCAGCAGCCAAGAGGGGGACAGGGAGCAGTACTTC
TRBV10-3	few	-	TRBJ2-7	CAISESAASYEQYF	TGTGCCATCAGTGAGTCGGCAGCCTCCTACGAGCAGTACTTC
TRBV4-2	-	-	TRBJ2-2	CASSPRAEEISGELFF	TGTGCCAGCAGCCCCCGAGCGGAGGAGATCTCCGGGGAGCTGTTTTTT
TRBV4-2	-	TRBD1	TRBJ1-2	CASSPWTGRGYTF	TGTGCCAGCAGCCCGTGGACAGGGAGAGGCTACACCTTC
TRBV12-3/TRBV12-4	-	TRBD2	TRBJ2-2	CASRPGLVGPGELFF	TGTGCCAGCAGACCGGGACTAGTGGGGCCCGGGGAGCTGTTTTTT
TRBV9	-	TRBD1	TRBJ2-5	CASSPRTGGAYGETQYF	TGTGCCAGCAGCCCTAGGACAGGGGGCGCATACGGAGAGACCCAGTACTTC
TRBV20-1	many	TRBD2	TRBJ2-3	CSARDRLLAGTDTQYF	TGCAGTGCTAGAGATCGGTTGCTAGCGGGGACAGATACGCAGTATTTT
TRBV30	few	-	TRBJ1-5	CAWGTGNGNQPQHF	TGTGCCTGGGGAACAGGGAACGGCAATCAGCCCCAGCATTTT
TRBV19	-	TRBD1	TRBJ2-7	CASSIDRGGEEQYF	TGTGCCAGTAGTATCGACAGGGGAGGAGAAGAGCAGTACTTC
TRBV7-2	-	TRBD1	TRBJ1-2	CASSVGWTGFGYTF	TGTGCCAGCAGCGTAGGATGGACAGGCTTTGGCTACACCTTC